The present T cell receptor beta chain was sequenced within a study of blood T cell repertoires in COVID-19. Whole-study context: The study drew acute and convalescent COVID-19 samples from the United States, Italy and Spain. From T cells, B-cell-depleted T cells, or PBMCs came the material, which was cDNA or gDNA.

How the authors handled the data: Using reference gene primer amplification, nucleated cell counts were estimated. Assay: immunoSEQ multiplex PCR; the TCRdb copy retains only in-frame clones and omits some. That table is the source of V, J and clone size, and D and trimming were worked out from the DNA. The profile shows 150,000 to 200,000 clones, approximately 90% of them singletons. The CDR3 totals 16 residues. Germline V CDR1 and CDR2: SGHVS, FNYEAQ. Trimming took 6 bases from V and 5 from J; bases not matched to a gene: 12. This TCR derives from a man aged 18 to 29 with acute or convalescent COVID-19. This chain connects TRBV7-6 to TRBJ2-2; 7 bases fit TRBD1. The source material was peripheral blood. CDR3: CASSPEDRFGTGELFF. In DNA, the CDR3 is TGTGCCAGCAGTCCCGAGGACAGGTTTGGAACCGGGGAGCTGTTTTTT.